This T cell receptor beta chain comes out of a study of blood T cell repertoires in COVID-19. V lost 4 bases to trimming and J lost 0 bases, with 16 bases between them. Germline-derived CDR1 and CDR2 are SGHNT and YYREEE (reference sequence). The CDR3 runs 16 residues. Original handling: The assay estimated nucleated cells by amplifying reference gene primers. Data came from immunoSEQ multiplex PCR; TCRdb stores just in-frame clones and leaves some out. The V and J calls and clone size come from that table; D and trimming were worked out from the DNA. Among fewer than 35,000 clones listed, roughly 90% were seen once.

The source material was peripheral blood. The gene calls are TRBV5-4 and TRBJ1-2; unclear D gene. The sequence derives from a man in his 60s with acute or convalescent COVID-19. CDR3 sequence (DNA): TGTGCCAGCAGCCCAGAAAACACGCGGGCTAACTATGGCTACACCTTC. Its translation: CASSPENTRANYGYTF.